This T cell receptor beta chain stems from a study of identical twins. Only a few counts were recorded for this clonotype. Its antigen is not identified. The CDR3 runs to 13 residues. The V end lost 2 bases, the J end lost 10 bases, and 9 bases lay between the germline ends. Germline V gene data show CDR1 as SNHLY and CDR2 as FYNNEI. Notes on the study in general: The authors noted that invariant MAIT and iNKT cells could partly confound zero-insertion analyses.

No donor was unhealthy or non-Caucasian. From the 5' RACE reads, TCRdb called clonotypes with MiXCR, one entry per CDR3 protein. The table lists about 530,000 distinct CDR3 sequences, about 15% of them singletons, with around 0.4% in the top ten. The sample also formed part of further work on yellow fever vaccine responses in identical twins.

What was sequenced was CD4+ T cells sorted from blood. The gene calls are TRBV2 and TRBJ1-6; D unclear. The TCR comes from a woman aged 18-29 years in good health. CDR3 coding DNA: TGTGCCAGCAGTGAATCTTACAGCTCACCCCTCCACTTT. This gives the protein CASSESYSSPLHF.